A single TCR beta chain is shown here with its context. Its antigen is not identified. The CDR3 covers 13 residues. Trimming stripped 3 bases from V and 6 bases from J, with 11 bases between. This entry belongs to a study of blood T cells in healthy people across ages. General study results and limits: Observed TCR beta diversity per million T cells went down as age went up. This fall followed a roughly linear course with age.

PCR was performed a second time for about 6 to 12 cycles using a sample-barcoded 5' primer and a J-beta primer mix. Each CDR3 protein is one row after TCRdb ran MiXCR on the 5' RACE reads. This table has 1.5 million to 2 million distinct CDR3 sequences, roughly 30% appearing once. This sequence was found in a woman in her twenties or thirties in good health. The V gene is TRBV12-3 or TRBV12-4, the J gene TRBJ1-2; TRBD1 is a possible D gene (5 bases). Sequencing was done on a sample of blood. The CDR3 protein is CASSFSTAHGYTF. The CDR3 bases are TGTGCCAGCAGTTTTTCGACAGCCCATGGCTACACCTTC.